The sequence of this T cell receptor beta chain was determined in a study of blood T cell repertoires in COVID-19. Study-wide context: Some COVID-19 samples were acute and others convalescent; all came from the United States, Italy and Spain. T cells, B-cell-depleted T cells, or PBMCs supplied cDNA or gDNA.

From germline, CDR1 is SGDLS and CDR2 YYNGEE. The CDR3 totals 19 residues. Trimming cost V 4 bases and J 0 bases; bases outside gene matches: 13. Original analysis: Amplified reference gene primers provided the basis for estimating nucleated cell counts. TCRdb keeps only in-frame clones here, not all; method: immunoSEQ multiplex PCR. That table furnishes V, J and clone size, whereas the DNA furnished D and trimming. Found here are about 99,000 clones, approximately 80% of them singletons; the top ten hold 9.5% to 15%. The sequence derives from a human donor in a cohort sampled during active COVID-19. The source material was peripheral blood. The V and J genes are TRBV9 and TRBJ2-3, with 11 bases fitting TRBD2. CDR3 coding DNA: TGTGCCAGCAGCCCATCTCTAGCGGGGGGCCTTCCTAGCACAGATACGCAGTATTTT. This translates into CASSPSLAGGLPSTDTQYF.